This T cell receptor beta chain was identified during a study of T-cell reconstitution after alpha-beta-depleted transplantation in children. For TCRbeta, the library was prepared with unique molecular identifiers. TCRdb analysed the PCR reads with MiXCR anew, one entry per CDR3 protein. Among about 420,000 distinct CDR3 sequences, roughly a tenth were seen once, and the ten largest hold over 4.5%. This CDR3 has 17 amino acids. The V and J ends lost 2 bases and 1 base respectively, with 18 bases between them. Germline V CDR1 and CDR2: SGHRS, YFSETQ. This clonotype was detected a few times. The TCR sequence derives from a human donor who donated a stem cell graft to a child with acute myeloid leukemia. The sample in question was PBMCs from the stem cell graft donor, obtained from the stem cell graft. The chain couples TRBV5-1 to TRBJ2-5; possibly TRBD2 for D (5 bases). This CDR3 is CASSFGWRVGIQETQYF. CDR3 bases: TGCGCCAGCAGCTTCGGGTGGCGGGTCGGAATCCAAGAGACCCAGTACTTC.